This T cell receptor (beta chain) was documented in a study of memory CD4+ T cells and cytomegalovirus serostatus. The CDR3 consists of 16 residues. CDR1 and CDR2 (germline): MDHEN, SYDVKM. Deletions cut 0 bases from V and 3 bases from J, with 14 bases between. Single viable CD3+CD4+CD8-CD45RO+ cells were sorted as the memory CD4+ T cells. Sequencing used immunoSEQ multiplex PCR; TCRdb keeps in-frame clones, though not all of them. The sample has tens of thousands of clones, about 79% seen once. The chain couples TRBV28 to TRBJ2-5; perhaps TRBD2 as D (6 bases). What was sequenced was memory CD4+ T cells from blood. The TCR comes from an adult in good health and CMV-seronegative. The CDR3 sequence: CASSLWAGSGEETQYF. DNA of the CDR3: TGTGCCAGCAGTTTATGGGCCGGGAGTGGAGAAGAGACCCAGTACTTC.